The present entry profiles one T cell receptor beta chain with its context. Its matching antigen is unknown. Only in-frame clones appear in the TCRdb table, and some are missing; sequencing was by immunoSEQ multiplex PCR. Among around 46,000 clones listed, roughly 73% were seen once. This record belongs to a study of T cells in tumors after PD-1 blockade. Study summary: Mean per blood sample: about 100,000 templates (roughly 22,000-270,000), 35,000 to 45,000 unique clonotypes. Findings and limits, study-wide: About 41% of tumor TCR clonotypes were also found in blood.

V gave up 2 bases and J gave up 3 bases, with 9 bases separating them. The CDR3 runs 14 residues. Germline V lookup: CDR1 SGHKS, CDR2 YYEKEE (reference sequence). Template: tumor biopsy or peripheral blood genomic DNA, about 550-6,500 ng per sample. The sequence derives from a human donor with basal cell carcinoma. The chain carries TRBV5-5 and TRBJ1-5; perhaps TRBD1 as D (5 bases). Sequenced material: PBMCs, taken before anti-PD-1 treatment. CDR3 bases: TGTGCCAGCAGCTTAATCAGGGACAATCAGCCCCAGCATTTT. Translated, it gives CASSLIRDNQPQHF.